The TCR beta chain described here comes from a study of cytomegalovirus exposure and HLA in healthy donors. Both 60 Vbeta primers and 13 Jbeta primers went into the PCR. Assay used: immunoSEQ multiplex PCR; TCRdb lists only in-frame clones, some missing. The sample records roughly 110,000 clones, about 68% being singletons. This clone came up a few times. Its antigen is unidentified. Study findings and constraints: When a later analysis compared HLA-associated TCR beta chains with equally common others, the HLA-associated chains turned out to be more clonally expanded and to have lower generation probabilities. Among the sequence variants, a highly shared cluster was likely an artifact of sequencing.

Trimming removed 0 bases from V and 2 bases from J, with 6 bases in between. The CDR3 spans 13 residues. The V gene's germline CDR1 is SGDLS and CDR2 YYNGEE. The sequence came from a woman aged 40 to 55 in good health and CMV-seropositive. The chain carries TRBV9 and TRBJ2-7; D gene uncertain. Sequenced: PBMCs. In nucleotides, the CDR3 is TGTGCCAGCAGCGTAGGTCTAACCTACGAGCAGTACTTC. Its translation is CASSVGLTYEQYF.